One sample yielded the 27 T cell receptor beta chains listed below, sequenced in a study of T cells after yellow fever vaccination. MiXCR was run by TCRdb on the 5' RACE reads, yielding one entry per CDR3 protein. Of a few hundred thousand distinct CDR3 sequences in the sample, around 13% are singletons; the top ten hold approximately 3.3%. Specimen: CD4+ T cells sorted from PBMCs, collected 15 days after the yellow fever booster vaccination. The receptors shown here come from a man aged 18 to 29 who received the YFV17D yellow fever vaccine.

The V gene is TRBV9, the J gene TRBJ1-6, with D perhaps matching TRBD1 (6 bases). CDR1 and CDR2 (germline): SGDLS, YYNGEE. The CDR3 loop spans 13 amino acids. The ends were cut back, 5 bases at V and 13 bases at J, with 16 bases in the middle. CDR3: CASSVQGSGPLHF. The CDR3 coding sequence is TGTGCCAGCAGTGTACAGGGTTCAGGGCCCCTCCACTTT.

The genes are TRBV28 and TRBJ2-7; unclear D gene. The CDR3 loop spans 13 amino acids. Per germline, CDR1 MDHEN and CDR2 SYDVKM. V was clipped by 5 bases and J by 0 bases, with 8 bases between them. The CDR3 sequence: CASSAVSSYEQYV. In DNA, the CDR3 is TGTGCCAGCAGTGCTGTTAGCTCCTACGAGCAGTACGTC.

This rearrangement joins TRBV20-1 to TRBJ1-2; maybe TRBD1 (6 bases). The CDR3 extends over 16 amino acids. V dropped 5 bases and J dropped 8 bases, with 27 bases sitting between them. CDR1 and CDR2 (germline): DFQATT, SNEGSKA (reference sequence). The CDR3 DNA is TGCAGTGCTCCCCTTCCCACAGGGCTACAGGACGAAGGCTACACCTTC. This sequence encodes CSAPLPTGLQDEGYTF.

The V call is TRBV6-1, the J call TRBJ2-1; D remains ambiguous. V was shortened by 6 bases and J by 3 bases, with 15 bases between the two germline ends. This CDR3 region has 15 residues. Germline V gives CDR1 MNHNS, CDR2 SASEGT. CDR3 loop: CASRSPPSHYNEQFF. CDR3 DNA: TGTGCCAGCAGATCGCCTCCGAGCCACTACAATGAGCAGTTCTTC.

This clonotype turned up a few times. The chain joins TRBV7-2 to TRBJ2-3, with 9 bases aligning to TRBD2. The CDR3 has 17 amino acids. Germline trimming cut 3 bases from V and 4 bases from J; bases unmatched to any gene: 11. CDR1 is SGHTA, CDR2 FQGNSA, per germline. The CDR3: CASSLTRRGGMADTQYF. CDR3 nucleotide sequence: TGTGCCAGCAGCTTGACAAGGCGGGGGGGCATGGCAGATACGCAGTATTTT.

This clonotype was seen repeatedly, ten times or more. This chain uses TRBV11-2 with TRBJ2-7, with D uncertain. CDR1 SGHAT and CDR2 FQNNGV come from the germline V gene. The V end was cut by 1 base, the J end by 4 bases, with 8 bases between. CDR3 length equals 13 residues. CDR3 sequence (DNA): TGTGCCAGCAGCTTAGTCGTCGGATACGAGCAGTACTTC. Translation: CASSLVVGYEQYF.

The chain uses TRBV20-1 and TRBJ1-2, with D uncertain. CDR1 and CDR2 from the germline V gene are DFQATT and SNEGSKA (reference sequence). V was shortened by 3 bases and J by 7 bases, with 6 bases between the two germline ends. CDR3 length equals 10 residues. CDR3 in amino acids: CSARWGGYTF. The CDR3 region has the DNA TGCAGTGCTAGGTGGGGTGGCTACACCTTC.

A note on this clonotype: Compared with germline, one end of the junction differs, possibly owing to a read error. The rearrangement uses TRBV7-2 and TRBJ1-1, with D possibly TRBD1 on 5 matching bases. CDR3 length equals 14 residues. Per germline, CDR1 SGHTA and CDR2 FQGNSA. The CDR3 sequence is CASRPSGRNAEAFF. DNA for the CDR3: TGTGCCAGCAGGCCCTCAGGGCGGAACGCTGAAGCTTTCTTT.

The table lists this clonotype with a few counts. The genes are TRBV7-3 and TRBJ2-5; 9 bases are shared with TRBD1. Trimming removed 0 bases from V and 3 bases from J; junction bases left unmatched: 2. The V gene's germline CDR1 is SGHTA and CDR2 FQGTGA. The CDR3 contains 15 residues. The CDR3 bases are TGTGCCAGCAGCTTAACCGGGACAGGGAAAGAGACCCAGTACTTC. It is translated as CASSLTGTGKETQYF.

This clonotype was seen repeatedly, ten times or more. The chain recombines TRBV5-1 with TRBJ1-5, with D maybe TRBD1 (5 bases). The CDR3 extends over 13 amino acids. The germline gives CDR1 SGHRS, CDR2 YFSETQ. Trimming pared 4 bases from V and 6 bases from J, leaving 11 bases between. The CDR3 is CASSGDPSQPQHF. CDR3 nucleotide sequence: TGCGCCAGCAGCGGGGACCCCAGTCAGCCCCAGCATTTT.

This CDR3 reads CASSSRQLPITGELFF. The DNA for the CDR3 is TGTGCCAGCAGCTCACGACAGTTACCAATCACCGGGGAGCTGTTTTTT. This rearrangement joins TRBV9 to TRBJ2-2; D is possibly TRBD1 (5 bases). The V gene lost 4 bases and the J gene lost 4 bases, with 17 bases spanning the gap. The germline gives CDR1 SGDLS, CDR2 YYNGEE. The CDR3 loop spans 16 amino acids.

Written as DNA, the CDR3 is TGTGCCAGCAGCGGAGTGACTAGCGGGGCCACCTACAATGAGCAGTTCTTC. Its translation is CASSGVTSGATYNEQFF. V is TRBV9 and J is TRBJ2-1; 11 bases are a match to TRBD2. The CDR3 extends over 17 amino acids. Germline trimming cut 3 bases from V and 2 bases from J; bases unmatched to any gene: 7. From germline, CDR1 is SGDLS and CDR2 YYNGEE.

The chain couples TRBV6-9 to TRBJ2-1, with D possibly called TRBD1 or TRBD2 (5 bases each). CDR1 and CDR2 (germline): MNHGY, SVAAGI. Deletions cut 7 bases from V and 2 bases from J, with 21 bases between. This CDR3 is built from 17 residues. The CDR3 sequence is CASKVRGANVPYNEQFF. The CDR3 coding sequence is TGTGCCAGCAAGGTTCGAGGGGCCAACGTCCCCTACAATGAGCAGTTCTTC.

The DNA of the CDR3 is TGTGCCAGCGGTATAAGGGACGGGGCAGATACGCAGTATTTT. The encoded protein is CASGIRDGADTQYF. The chain links TRBV6-5 to TRBJ2-3; D is perhaps TRBD1 or TRBD2 (5 bases each). The CDR3 is made up of 14 amino acids. Looked up from germline, CDR1 is MNHEY and CDR2 is SVGAGI. The V end was cut by 8 bases, the J end by 4 bases, with 16 bases between.

This clonotype was picked up a small number of times. The V gene is TRBV7-2, the J gene TRBJ1-1, with D tentatively TRBD1 (5 bases). From germline, CDR1 is SGHTA and CDR2 FQGNSA. V shed 5 bases and J shed 3 bases, with 10 bases lying between them. This CDR3 has 13 amino acids. CDR3 sequence reads: CASSVRQYTEAFF. Written as DNA, the CDR3 is TGTGCCAGCAGCGTCCGACAGTACACTGAAGCTTTCTTT.

V is TRBV7-8 and J is TRBJ2-5, with a possible D match to TRBD2 (5 bases). Per the germline V gene, CDR1 is SGHVS and CDR2 is FQNEAQ. This CDR3 region has 14 residues. Deletions cut 7 bases from V and 4 bases from J, with 16 bases between. CDR3 DNA: TGTGCCAGCACCAAACCTCGGGGTCCAGAGACCCAGTACTTC. Its translation is CASTKPRGPETQYF.

A few counts support this clonotype. The genes are TRBV6-5 and TRBJ1-2; D is unclear. V was pared by 5 bases and J by 0 bases, with 10 bases between. The CDR3 sequence is 14 residues long. The germline gives CDR1 MNHEY, CDR2 SVGAGI. CDR3 DNA sequence: TGTGCCAGCAGTGAGCGGGGAGCTAACTATGGCTACACCTTC. Protein sequence: CASSERGANYGYTF.

This clonotype was detected ten times or more. The V call is TRBV4-3, the J call TRBJ2-7, with 7 bases that match TRBD1. The CDR3 has 15 amino acids. The germline gives CDR1 LGHNA, CDR2 YSLEER. The V and J ends lost 0 bases and 7 bases, in that order; junction bases with no gene match: 9. This CDR3 reads CASSQDLEKGAEQYV. CDR3 bases: TGCGCCAGCAGCCAAGACTTGGAGAAGGGGGCGGAGCAGTACGTC.

The chain is built from TRBV6-5 and TRBJ1-3; D is uncertain. The CDR3 spans 16 residues. Between the trimmed V and J ends, which lost 0 bases and 0 bases, there was a span of 9 bases. Looked up from germline, CDR1 is MNHEY and CDR2 is SVGAGI. The CDR3 is CASSYSYRTSGNTIYF. The CDR3 coding sequence is TGTGCCAGCAGTTACTCGTACCGGACCTCTGGAAACACCATATATTTT.

This clonotype was observed a few times. The rearrangement joins TRBV9 to TRBJ2-2, with D possibly being TRBD1 (5 bases). Per the germline V gene, CDR1 is SGDLS and CDR2 is YYNGEE. This CDR3 region has 15 residues. Trimming shortened V by 2 bases and J by 3 bases, and 11 bases separated the two germline ends. CDR3 loop: CASSVKGRDTGELFF. As DNA, the CDR3 is TGTGCCAGCAGCGTCAAGGGGCGAGACACCGGGGAGCTGTTTTTT.

The chain employs TRBV5-1 and TRBJ2-3; TRBD1 matches at 8 bases. Germline V gene lookup returns CDR1 SGHRS and CDR2 YFSETQ. This CDR3 spans 16 amino acids. V lost 0 bases and J lost 4; bases outside the gene matches: 7. This CDR3 reads CASSLVGRGLPDTQYF. As DNA, the CDR3 is TGCGCCAGCAGCTTGGTCGGCAGGGGGCTTCCAGATACGCAGTATTTT.

This clonotype appeared a few times. Because the CDR3's place on the DNA is in doubt, the DNA is left out and the CDR3 is given as listed by TCRdb. The rearrangement uses TRBV4-1 and TRBJ2-2; TRBD2 is the table's D call and was not checked against the DNA. From germline, CDR1 is MGHRA and CDR2 YSYEKL. The CDR3 is 14 residues long, ends included. The CDR3 is CASSQVAGPGSCFF.

This clonotype was seen a few times. This sequence joins TRBV3-1 and TRBJ2-5; 8 bases are shared with TRBD2. The germline V gene encodes CDR1 LGHDT and CDR2 YNNKEL (reference sequence). V trimming: 0 bases; J trimming: 7 bases; junction bases outside the gene matches: 10. The CDR3 has 16 amino acids. The CDR3 DNA reads TGTGCCAGCAGCCAAGATCTCACGGGGGGGCCGAGGACCCAGTACTTC. Translating gives CASSQDLTGGPRTQYF.

Turning to this clonotype: The junction does not match germline at one end; this may be a read error. The V call is TRBV6-2 or TRBV6-3, the J call TRBJ2-5; 12 bases agree with TRBD2. From germline, CDR1 is MNHEY and CDR2 SVGEGT. The CDR3 extends over 18 amino acids. CDR3 sequence (DNA): TGTGCCAGCCGACCGACTAGCGGGGGCCACCCCCACCAGGAGACCCAGTACTTC. This codes for CASRPTSGGHPHQETQYF.

Only a few counts were recorded for this clonotype. V gene TRBV7-2 combines with J gene TRBJ2-5; D not resolved. The CDR3 runs 14 residues. Germline loops: CDR1 SGHTA, CDR2 FQGNSA. V lost 5 bases to trimming and J lost 7 bases, with 17 bases between them. The CDR3 nucleotides are TGTGCCAGCAGCCCCGCCGCTAGTGTTCGGACCCAGTACTTC. It encodes CASSPAASVRTQYF.

The chain employs TRBV12-3 or TRBV12-4 and TRBJ2-3; the match to TRBD2 covers 8 bases. The length of the CDR3 is 11 residues. The junction had 1 base not matched to a gene; V was cut back by 5 bases and J by 9 bases. This CDR3 is CASSQRGTQYF. DNA of the CDR3: TGTGCCAGCAGTCAGCGGGGGACGCAGTATTTT.

This clonotype turned up a few times. The genes are TRBV7-2 and TRBJ2-1; 7 bases align to TRBD1. This CDR3 has 17 residues. CDR1 and CDR2 (germline): SGHTA, FQGNSA. The trim removed 3 bases at V and 7 bases at J, leaving 15 bases unmatched. CDR3 coding DNA: TGTGCCAGCAGCTTGTCGACAGGGTCAAAGGGTGGAAATGAGCAGTTCTTC. Encoded protein: CASSLSTGSKGGNEQFF.